This TCR beta chain emerged from a study of monozygotic twins with inflammatory bowel disease. Reanalyzing the 5' RACE reads, TCRdb keeps one entry per CDR3 protein, without DNA. This sample's table has roughly 100,000 distinct CDR3 sequences. Input material: blood. The sequence came from a human donor with ulcerative colitis or Crohn's disease, or a healthy co-twin of an affected twin (not recorded which).

This CDR3 reads CASSPIAKGMLHNEQFF. The chain employs TRBV7-9 and TRBJ2-1; TCRdb names TRBD1, which stays unverified in the absence of DNA. Germline CDR1 SEHNR, CDR2 FQNEAQ (reference sequence). The CDR3 has 17 amino acids.